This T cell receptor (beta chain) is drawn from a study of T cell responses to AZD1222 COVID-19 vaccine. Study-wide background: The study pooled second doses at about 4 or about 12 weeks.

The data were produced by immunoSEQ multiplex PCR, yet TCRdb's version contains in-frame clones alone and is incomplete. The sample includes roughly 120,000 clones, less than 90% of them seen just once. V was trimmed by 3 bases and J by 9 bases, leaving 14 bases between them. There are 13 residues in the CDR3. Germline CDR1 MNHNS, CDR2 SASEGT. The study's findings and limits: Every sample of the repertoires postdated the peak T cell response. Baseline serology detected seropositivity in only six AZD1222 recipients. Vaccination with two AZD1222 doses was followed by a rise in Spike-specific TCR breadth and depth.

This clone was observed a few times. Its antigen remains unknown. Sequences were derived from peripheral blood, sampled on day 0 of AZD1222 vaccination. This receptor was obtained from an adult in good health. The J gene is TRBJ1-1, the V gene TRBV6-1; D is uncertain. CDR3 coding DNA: TGTGCCAGCAGTGAGGGGATAAGGGCCCAAGCTTTCTTT. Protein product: CASSEGIRAQAFF.